The 10 T cell receptor beta chains in this list originate from one sample, sequenced in a study of blood T cell repertoires in COVID-19. Data came from immunoSEQ multiplex PCR; TCRdb stores just in-frame clones and leaves some out. The sample lists some 250,000 clones; 82% were seen once. Material for sequencing was peripheral blood. The receptor source for this set is a woman younger than 35 with acute or convalescent COVID-19.

The gene calls are TRBV6-2 or TRBV6-3 and TRBJ2-7, with TRBD1 as a possible D gene (6 bases). This CDR3 region has 14 residues. The V end lost 0 bases, the J end lost 3 bases, and 9 bases lay between the germline ends. Germline CDR1 and CDR2: MNHEY and SVGEGT. CDR3 in amino acids: CASSYSIGGYEQYF. The CDR3 DNA reads as TGTGCCAGCAGTTACTCGATAGGGGGCTACGAGCAGTACTTC.

This chain joins TRBV7-9 and TRBJ2-5, with a weak D call TRBD1 (5 bases). Trimming removed 5 bases from V and 1 base from J, with 14 bases in between. The germline CDR1 and CDR2 sequences are SEHNR and FQNEAQ (reference sequence). This CDR3 has 15 amino acids. In DNA form, the CDR3 reads TGTGCCAGCAGCCGAATTCAGGGTTTCCAAGAGACCCAGTACTTC. Protein sequence: CASSRIQGFQETQYF.

CDR3 residues: CASSLTTSGANVLTF. In nucleotides, the CDR3 is TGCGCCAGCAGCTTAACAACCTCTGGGGCCAACGTCCTGACTTTC. The rearrangement uses TRBV5-1 and TRBJ2-6; no firm D call. This CDR3 comprises 15 residues. CDR1 and CDR2 (germline): SGHRS, YFSETQ. Trimming removed 2 bases from V and 0 bases from J, with 6 bases in between.

This clone came up once. For the CDR3, the DNA is TGTGCCTGGAGCCTGGACAGGGCTGGAAACACCATATATTTT. Its translation is CAWSLDRAGNTIYF. The V call is TRBV30, the J call TRBJ1-3, with 8 bases that match TRBD1. Germline CDR1 GTSNPN, CDR2 SVGIG (reference sequence). V gave up 3 bases and J gave up 2 bases; unmatched junction bases: 3. This CDR3 has 14 residues.

J is TRBJ2-7 and V is TRBV19, with D possibly TRBD1 on 5 matching bases. This CDR3 spans 13 amino acids. Germline values: CDR1 LNHDA, CDR2 SQIVND (reference sequence). V lost 5 bases, J lost 4 bases, and 12 bases lay in between. The DNA of the CDR3 is TGTGCCAGTAGTTGGACAACTCTATACGAGCAGTACTTC. It is translated as CASSWTTLYEQYF.

V usage is TRBV20-1 and J usage is TRBJ2-1; tentative D call: TRBD2 (5 bases). Between the trimmed V and J ends, which lost 3 bases and 5 bases, there was a span of 20 bases. The V gene's germline CDR1 is DFQATT and CDR2 SNEGSKA (reference sequence). CDR3 length equals 16 residues. The CDR3 sequence is CSASEFGRLADNEQFF. In DNA form, the CDR3 reads TGCAGTGCTAGTGAGTTCGGTCGTCTAGCCGACAATGAGCAGTTCTTC.

The chain uses TRBV5-1 and TRBJ2-5; 14 bases match TRBD2. Germline assignment: CDR1 SGHRS and CDR2 YFSETQ. This CDR3 is built from 17 residues. V was pared by 4 bases and J by 2 bases, with 7 bases of the junction left unmatched. The CDR3 nucleotides read TGCGCCAGCAGCATCCTGACTAGCGGGAGGGTACAAGAGACCCAGTACTTC. It encodes CASSILTSGRVQETQYF.

V and J are TRBV4-3 and TRBJ2-7, with TRBD2 as a possible D gene (5 bases). The CDR3 is 15 residues long. Trimming left V 0 bases short and J 3 bases short, with 12 bases between. The germline V gene encodes CDR1 LGHNA and CDR2 YSLEER. The CDR3: CASSQDTASLYEQYF. The DNA for the CDR3 is TGCGCCAGCAGCCAAGATACGGCTAGCCTCTACGAGCAGTACTTC.

V usage is TRBV6-6 and J usage is TRBJ2-1, with 8 bases matching TRBD2. CDR1 is MNHNY and CDR2 is SVGAGI in the germline V gene (reference sequence). The CDR3 is 15 amino acids. Unmatched junction bases numbered 5, after V lost 0 bases and J lost 7 bases. DNA of the CDR3: TGTGCCAGCAGTTACTCAGGCGGGAGGTTGAATGAGCAGTTCTTC. This encodes CASSYSGGRLNEQFF.

V usage is TRBV2 and J usage is TRBJ1-2; tentatively, D is TRBD1 (5 bases). This CDR3 is 16 amino acids long. Germline CDR1 and CDR2: SNHLY and FYNNEI. Trimming took off 4 bases at V and 3 bases at J, with 18 bases between the two ends. The CDR3 nucleotides are TGTGCCAGCAGTGGGGGGGTTCTAGTGCGGCACTATGGCTACACCTTC. The encoded protein is CASSGGVLVRHYGYTF.